This T cell receptor beta chain stems from a study of blood T cell repertoires in COVID-19. The data were produced by immunoSEQ multiplex PCR, yet TCRdb's version contains in-frame clones alone and is incomplete. The sample shows some 94,000 clones, 87% of them seen only once. The CDR3 extends over 14 amino acids. Germline V gene sequence: CDR1 KGHDR, CDR2 SFDVKD. The trim removed 4 bases at V and 6 bases at J, leaving 4 bases unmatched. Sequenced input: peripheral blood. The origin of this receptor is a woman in her sixties or seventies with COVID-19, enrolled during active disease. The chain uses TRBV24-1 and TRBJ2-1; TRBD2 matches at 8 bases. The CDR3 loop is CATSDPGGSNEQFF. CDR3 DNA sequence: TGTGCCACCAGTGACCCGGGGGGGTCCAATGAGCAGTTCTTC.